Listed below are T cell receptor beta chains from one sample, sequenced in a study of CD8 T cells in ankylosing spondylitis. TCRdb fed the 5' RACE reads into MiXCR, producing one record per CDR3 protein. Of about 280,000 distinct CDR3 sequences in the sample, around 20% were seen once. The specimen sequenced was blood, either unsorted or a sorted T cell fraction (not recorded which). All receptors derive from a male donor with ankylosing spondylitis or in good health (not recorded which). CDR3s include the opening cysteine and the closing phenylalanine or tryptophan.

V gene,CDR3 protein
TRBV10-3,CAISEYGTMGAFF
TRBV20-1,CSARVGQGNQPQHF
TRBV14,CASSKTAGRGMETQYF
TRBV6-1,CASIRRTTAGPGELFF
TRBV6-6,CASTRGQVTEAFF
TRBV3-1,CASSEGLIQETQYF
TRBV6-1,CASRLDSTSTDTQYF
TRBV20-1,CSARSTPGSNQPQHF
TRBV7-6,CASSLGPGLAGSSKNIQYF
TRBV29-1,CSFSVGLAGASDTQYF
TRBV5-5,CASSLPSGAQYF
TRBV5-6,CASSLEAGGRYGYTF
TRBV6-6,CASSLETQYF
TRBV5-1,CASSLNDRGEQFF
TRBV6-2/TRBV6-3,CASSTGTGQFF
TRBV12-3/TRBV12-4,CASSFLTSGADTQYF
TRBV2,CASSEARRNQPQHF
TRBV5-5,CASSPGTGSYTF
TRBV4-2,CASSQADRDTDTQYF
TRBV5-1,CASSLPDSANTGELFF
TRBV5-6,CASSPWTANTEAFF
TRBV29-1,CSVRASGPGETQYF
TRBV10-3,CAITEGGLAPDTQYF
TRBV10-3,CAISGGAAGETQYF
TRBV7-6,CASSFESFGGNEQFF
TRBV5-1,CASSVAGLSEKLFF
TRBV24-1,CATGGNSYNEQFF
TRBV5-1,CASSFAVSTDTQYF
TRBV28,CASSIEGQGAADTQYF
TRBV11-2,CASSLRPGREQFF
TRBV12-3/TRBV12-4,CASSPFNEKLFF
TRBV11-1,CASSLGGVDRGRTEAFF
TRBV12-3/TRBV12-4,CASSFSPGQGNYGYTF
TRBV21-1,CASSKKRGDNEQFF
TRBV6-1,CASSVANTQYF
TRBV12-3/TRBV12-4,CASSSGTSGRPGPDTQYF
TRBV28,CASSYRDRATGELFF
TRBV5-1,CASSLAGLAEQFF
TRBV5-1,CASSSSPMGTGDSPLHF
TRBV9,CASSPQSSGANVLTF
TRBV20-1,CSARERVNQPQHF
TRBV28,CASTTVWRQGHNEQFF
TRBV18,CASSPLEGGIEETQYF
TRBV15,CATSRTRQGINQPQHF
TRBV5-1,CASSKNRGTHSYNEQFF
TRBV12-3/TRBV12-4,CASSTGNTIYF
TRBV3-1,CTQGEPNYGYTF
TRBV20-1,CSALPQRGLGTDTQYF